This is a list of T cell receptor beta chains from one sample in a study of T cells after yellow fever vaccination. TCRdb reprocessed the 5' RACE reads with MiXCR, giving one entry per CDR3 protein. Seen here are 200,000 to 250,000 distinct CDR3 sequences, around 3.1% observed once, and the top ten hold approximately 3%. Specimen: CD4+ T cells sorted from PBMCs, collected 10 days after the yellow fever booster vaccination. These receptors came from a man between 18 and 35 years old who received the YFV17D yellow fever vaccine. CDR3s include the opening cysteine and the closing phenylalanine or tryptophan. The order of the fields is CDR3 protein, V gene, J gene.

CDR3aa: CASSLRQSSYNEQFF; v_gene: TRBV7-3; j_gene: TRBJ2-1
CDR3aa: CASSRLAGGAIDTQYF; v_gene: TRBV3-1; j_gene: TRBJ2-3
CDR3aa: CASSDQPNTEAFF; v_gene: TRBV6-4; j_gene: TRBJ1-1
CDR3aa: CSVVGQRNTEAFF; v_gene: TRBV29-1; j_gene: TRBJ1-1
CDR3aa: CASSFELLNTEAFF; v_gene: TRBV5-1; j_gene: TRBJ1-1
CDR3aa: CASSFYRDTQYF; v_gene: TRBV7-2; j_gene: TRBJ2-3
CDR3aa: CASSSAGGRTGELFF; v_gene: TRBV7-3; j_gene: TRBJ2-2
CDR3aa: CASSLFFSGEETQYF; v_gene: TRBV5-1; j_gene: TRBJ2-5
CDR3aa: CSARSLMNTGELFF; v_gene: TRBV20-1; j_gene: TRBJ2-2
CDR3aa: CSARDFGKDYEQYF; v_gene: TRBV20-1; j_gene: TRBJ2-7
CDR3aa: CASSFRSTGNGYTF; v_gene: TRBV7-2; j_gene: TRBJ1-2
CDR3aa: CASSQDAEGTGGWGYTF; v_gene: TRBV4-2; j_gene: TRBJ1-2
CDR3aa: CASSLNLLPTDTQYF; v_gene: TRBV7-9; j_gene: TRBJ2-3
CDR3aa: CASSQEDRGRETQYF; v_gene: TRBV3-1; j_gene: TRBJ2-5
CDR3aa: CASKTARTFSGNTIYF; v_gene: TRBV6-5; j_gene: TRBJ1-3
CDR3aa: CASSLSRGLDEQYF; v_gene: TRBV7-9; j_gene: TRBJ2-7
CDR3aa: CASSEESGAPETQYF; v_gene: TRBV2; j_gene: TRBJ2-5
CDR3aa: CASSGGGTGSSYEQYF; v_gene: TRBV7-6; j_gene: TRBJ2-7
CDR3aa: CASSLSVTDYNEQFF; v_gene: TRBV5-1; j_gene: TRBJ2-1
CDR3aa: CASSPGAGGYNEQFF; v_gene: TRBV7-6; j_gene: TRBJ2-1
CDR3aa: CASSQGTGVQPQHF; v_gene: TRBV3-1; j_gene: TRBJ1-5
CDR3aa: CASLERGARGTDTQYF; v_gene: TRBV6-6; j_gene: TRBJ2-3
CDR3aa: CASSAHNSNYGYTF; v_gene: TRBV5-1; j_gene: TRBJ1-2
CDR3aa: CASSLAQINEKLFF; v_gene: TRBV7-9; j_gene: TRBJ1-4
CDR3aa: CASRMTSGGASYEQYF; v_gene: TRBV7-2; j_gene: TRBJ2-7
CDR3aa: CASSLILGRRMETQYF; v_gene: TRBV4-1; j_gene: TRBJ2-5
CDR3aa: CASSLSVRGGEGMTNTGELFF; v_gene: TRBV5-1; j_gene: TRBJ2-2
CDR3aa: CASSLITPPDTQYF; v_gene: TRBV5-1; j_gene: TRBJ2-3
CDR3aa: CASSVLSAGNTIYF; v_gene: TRBV9; j_gene: TRBJ1-3
CDR3aa: CASSRQGFRTEAFF; v_gene: TRBV12-3/TRBV12-4; j_gene: TRBJ1-1
CDR3aa: CASSLFRVNGYTF; v_gene: TRBV12-3/TRBV12-4; j_gene: TRBJ1-2